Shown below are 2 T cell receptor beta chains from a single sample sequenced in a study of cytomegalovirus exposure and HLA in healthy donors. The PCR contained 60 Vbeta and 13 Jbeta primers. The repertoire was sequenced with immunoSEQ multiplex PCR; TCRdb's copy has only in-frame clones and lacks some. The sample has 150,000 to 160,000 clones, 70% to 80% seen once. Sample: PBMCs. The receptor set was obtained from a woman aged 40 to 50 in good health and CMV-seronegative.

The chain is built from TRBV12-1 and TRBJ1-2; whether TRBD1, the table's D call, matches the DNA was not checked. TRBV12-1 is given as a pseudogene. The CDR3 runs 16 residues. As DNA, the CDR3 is TGTGCCAGCAGCCCCTGGGACAGGCAACTCCTCTATGGCTACACCTTC. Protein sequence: CASSPWDRQLLYGYTF.

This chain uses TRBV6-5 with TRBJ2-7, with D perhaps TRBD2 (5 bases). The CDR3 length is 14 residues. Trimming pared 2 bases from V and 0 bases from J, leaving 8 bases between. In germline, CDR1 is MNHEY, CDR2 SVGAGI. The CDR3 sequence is CASSYVDSSYEQYF. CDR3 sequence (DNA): TGTGCCAGCAGTTACGTGGACTCCTCCTACGAGCAGTACTTC.